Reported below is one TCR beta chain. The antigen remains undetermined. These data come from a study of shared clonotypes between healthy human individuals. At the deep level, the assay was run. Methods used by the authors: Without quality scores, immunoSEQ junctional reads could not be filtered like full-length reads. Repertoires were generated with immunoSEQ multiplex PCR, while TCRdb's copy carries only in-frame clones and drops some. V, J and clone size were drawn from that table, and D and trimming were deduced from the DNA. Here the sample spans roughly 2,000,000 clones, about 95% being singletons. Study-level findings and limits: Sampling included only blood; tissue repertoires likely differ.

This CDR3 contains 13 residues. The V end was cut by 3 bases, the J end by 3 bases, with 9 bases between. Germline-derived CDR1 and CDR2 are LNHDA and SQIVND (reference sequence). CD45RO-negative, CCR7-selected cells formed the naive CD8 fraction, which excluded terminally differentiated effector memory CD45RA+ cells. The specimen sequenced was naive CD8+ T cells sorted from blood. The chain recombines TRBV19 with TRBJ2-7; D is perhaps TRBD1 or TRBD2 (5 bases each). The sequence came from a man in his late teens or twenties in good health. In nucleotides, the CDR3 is TGTGCCAGTAGTATGGGGACCAACTACGAGCAGTACTTC. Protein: CASSMGTNYEQYF.